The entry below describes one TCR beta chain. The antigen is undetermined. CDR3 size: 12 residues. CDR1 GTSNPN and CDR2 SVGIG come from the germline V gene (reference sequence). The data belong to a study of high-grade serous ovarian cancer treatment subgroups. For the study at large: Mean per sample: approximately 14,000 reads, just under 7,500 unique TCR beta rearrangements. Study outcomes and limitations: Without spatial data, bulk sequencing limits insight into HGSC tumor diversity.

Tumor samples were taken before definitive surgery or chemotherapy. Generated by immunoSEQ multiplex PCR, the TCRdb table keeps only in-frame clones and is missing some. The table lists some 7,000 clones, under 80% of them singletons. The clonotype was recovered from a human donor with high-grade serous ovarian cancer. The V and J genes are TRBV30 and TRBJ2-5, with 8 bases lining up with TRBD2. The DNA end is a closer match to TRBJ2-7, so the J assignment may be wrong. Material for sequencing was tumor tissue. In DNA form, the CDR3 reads TGTGCCTGGAACCGGGAGGGCCACGAGCAGTACTTC. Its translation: CAWNREGHEQYF.